This T cell receptor (beta chain) was obtained from a study of Graves' ophthalmopathy and Graves' hyperthyroidism. Study-wide background: Specimen type is peripheral blood, obtained at initial diagnosis before any treatment. Overall study results and limits: As the model predicted ophthalmopathy progression, it achieved a sensitivity of 70.59% and a specificity of more than 72%.

Amplified material comprised TCR beta CDR3 regions derived from RNA transcripts. HTBI primers primed a first-round RT-PCR, and a second-round multiplex PCR followed. From the multiplex PCR reads, TCRdb called clonotypes with MiXCR, one entry per CDR3 protein. The sample holds a few hundred thousand distinct CDR3 sequences; roughly 21% are singletons and the top ten take approximately 3%. Unmatched junction bases numbered 5, after V lost 2 bases and J lost 4 bases. The CDR3 sequence is 15 residues long. Germline V CDR1 and CDR2: MNHEY, SVGEGT. Note on this clonotype: The target antigen is unknown.

The V call is TRBV6-2 or TRBV6-3, the J call TRBJ2-7, with 10 bases that match TRBD1. What was sequenced was peripheral blood. This receptor was obtained from a woman aged 18-29 years with stable Graves' hyperthyroidism. The CDR3 nucleotides read TGTGCCAGCAGTTACCCACCGGGACAGGGGTACGAGCAGTACTTC. Translated, it gives CASSYPPGQGYEQYF.